This TCR beta chain came from a study of blood T cell repertoires in COVID-19. Germline V gives CDR1 SGHTA, CDR2 FQGNSA. CDR3 length: 16 amino acids. Profiled with immunoSEQ multiplex PCR; TCRdb holds only in-frame clones, not every one. Altogether 150,000 to 200,000 clones are present, about 86% being singletons, with the ten largest covering approximately 11%. As for this clone: The junction and the germline gene differ at one end; a read error may be behind it.

This TCR was sampled from an older woman with COVID-19, enrolled during active disease. The sample was peripheral blood. V gene TRBV7-2 combines with J gene TRBJ1-2, with TRBD1 as a possible D gene (6 bases). The CDR3 protein is CVSSLGGGSSSYGYTF. As DNA, the CDR3 is TGTGTCAGCAGCTTAGGGGGGGGCTCCTCCTCATATGGCTACACCTTC.